One and the same sample provided the 17 T cell receptor beta chains below, sequenced in a study of shared clonotypes between healthy human individuals. Measured with immunoSEQ multiplex PCR; TCRdb has only the in-frame clones, and not every one. This sample carries about 1.1 million clones, approximately 80% of them seen once, and the ten largest clones take more than 0.55%. Sequenced: memory CD4+ T cells from PBMCs. Documented subset: CD45RA-negative fraction. The receptors here all came from a man aged 18 to 35 in good health. Some clones in this sample may be carry-over from other donors' samples.

With regard to this clone: This clone may be a read error of a much larger clone one base away. Other DNA sequences from this sample encode an identical CDR3 as well. The J gene is TRBJ1-1, the V gene TRBV30; D gene ambiguous. With 2 bases removed from V and 4 bases from J, the gap between germline ends came to 14 bases. This CDR3 has 14 residues. Germline CDR1 is GTSNPN and CDR2 is SVGIG (reference sequence). The CDR3 protein is CAWSSGDRGTEAFF. DNA for the CDR3: TGTGCCTGGAGTTCGGGAGACCGGGGCACTGAAGCTTTCTTT.

The J gene is TRBJ2-3, the V gene TRBV21-1. TRBV21-1 is a documented pseudogene. This CDR3 is built from 13 residues. CDR3 nucleotide sequence: TGTGCCAGCAGCAAAGGGTTTTCAGATACGCAGTATTTT. It codes for CASSKGFSDTQYF.

In DNA, the CDR3 is TGTGCCAGCAGCTTAGGGATCCTCGACAGGAACACCGGGGAGCTGTTTTTT. This translates into CASSLGILDRNTGELFF. The V gene is TRBV11-3, the J gene TRBJ2-2, with D perhaps TRBD1 (5 bases). Deletions cut 1 base from V and 1 base from J, with 13 bases between. Germline CDR1 reads SGHNT; CDR2 reads YENEEA. CDR3 length: 17 residues.

Only one count was recorded for this clone. The chain combines TRBV20-1 with TRBJ2-7, with 10 bases aligning to TRBD1. Germline trimming cut 5 bases from V and 9 bases from J; bases unmatched to any gene: 4. This CDR3 spans 11 amino acids. CDR1 DFQATT and CDR2 SNEGSKA come from the germline V gene (reference sequence). This CDR3 is CSAGWTGGQYF. The CDR3, as DNA: TGCAGTGCTGGATGGACAGGGGGGCAGTACTTC.

CDR3 nucleotides: TGTGCCAGCAGCTTACAGGGGGCGCCTTACGAGCAGTACTTC. Its translation is CASSLQGAPYEQYF. The J gene is TRBJ2-7, the V gene TRBV7-2, with 8 bases identical to TRBD1. CDR1 and CDR2 from the germline V gene are SGHTA and FQGNSA. The V segment lost 2 bases and the J segment 4 bases; nucleotides outside the gene matches: 4. The CDR3 spans 14 residues.

The CDR3 nucleotides read TGTGCCAGCAGCTCGACCGGGACCGCATGGGAGACCCAGTACTTC. This encodes CASSSTGTAWETQYF. V and J are TRBV5-6 and TRBJ2-5; either TRBD1 or TRBD2 may fit D (5 bases each). The CDR3 loop spans 15 amino acids. Per germline, CDR1 SGHDT and CDR2 YYEEEE. Trimming took 3 bases from V and 5 from J, leaving 17 bases between them.

The J gene is TRBJ1-4, the V gene TRBV19; D unresolved. CDR1 is LNHDA, CDR2 SQIVND, per germline (reference sequence). V dropped 3 bases and J dropped 0 bases, with 8 bases sitting between them. The CDR3 runs 15 residues. The CDR3 nucleotides read TGTGCCAGTAGTATGGGTCAGACAACTAATGAAAAACTGTTTTTT. This gives the protein CASSMGQTTNEKLFF.

The chain employs TRBV5-4 and TRBJ2-3; D not certain. Germline lookup yields CDR1 SGHNT and CDR2 YYREEE (reference sequence). The V and J ends lost 2 bases and 11 bases respectively, with 12 bases between them. There are 12 residues in the CDR3. CDR3 nucleotide sequence: TGTGCCAGCAGCTTTGGGCTAGATCAGCAGTATTTT. It yields the protein CASSFGLDQQYF.

The chain is built from TRBV27 and TRBJ2-7; 7 nucleotides match TRBD2. V shed 2 bases, J shed 3 bases, and the junction held 10 bases outside the gene matches. The CDR3 is 16 residues long. From germline, CDR1 is MNHEY and CDR2 SMNVEV (reference sequence). This chain's CDR3 is CASSLLGRGFNYEQYF. The CDR3 DNA reads as TGTGCCAGCAGTTTACTAGGGAGGGGATTCAACTACGAGCAGTACTTC.

The chain recombines TRBV4-1 with TRBJ1-4, with D possibly TRBD1 on 5 matching bases. Germline V CDR1 and CDR2: MGHRA, YSYEKL. The ends were cut back, 4 bases at V and 6 bases at J, with 21 bases in the middle. The CDR3 contains 17 residues. The CDR3 loop is CASSPHEGKGTYEKLFF. The CDR3 DNA is TGCGCCAGCAGCCCCCACGAGGGGAAAGGAACATATGAAAAACTGTTTTTT.

The sample holds one count of this clone. The CDR3 spells CASTPSRGVNEKLFF. In nucleotides, the CDR3 is TGCGCCAGCACCCCATCCAGGGGTGTAAATGAAAAACTGTTTTTT. The chain carries TRBV5-1 and TRBJ1-4; a possible D gene is TRBD1 (6 bases). This CDR3 comprises 15 residues. Germline-derived CDR1 and CDR2 are SGHRS and YFSETQ. The V end was cut by 6 bases, the J end by 5 bases, with 17 bases between.

On this clone itself: Other DNA variants within this sample encode the same CDR3. V and J are TRBV5-1 and TRBJ2-5; D tentatively reads TRBD1 or TRBD2 (6 bases each). The CDR3 covers 14 residues. Germline V lookup: CDR1 SGHRS, CDR2 YFSETQ. V was pared by 2 bases and J by 5 bases, with 13 bases between. The CDR3 DNA reads as TGCGCCAGCAGCTTAGGGGGGCCCAAGGAGACCCAGTACTTC. This gives the protein CASSLGGPKETQYF.

This chain joins TRBV5-1 and TRBJ2-3; TRBD2 might be the D (5 bases). CDR1 SGHRS and CDR2 YFSETQ come from the germline V gene. V lost 4 bases to trimming and J lost 2 bases, with 17 bases between them. The CDR3 extends over 16 amino acids. CDR3 residues: CASSPPGGGPTDTQYF. CDR3 nucleotide sequence: TGCGCCAGCAGCCCACCAGGCGGCGGGCCCACAGATACGCAGTATTTT.

There are many counts of this clone. Other DNA sequences within the sample encode an identical CDR3. The chain recombines TRBV29-1 with TRBJ2-6; D not resolved. The CDR3 consists of 15 residues. Germline V gene sequence: CDR1 SQVTM, CDR2 ANQGSEA. V was cut by 2 bases and J by 0 bases, with 8 bases left in between. The CDR3 bases are TGCAGCGTTGAATTGGGCGGCTCTGGGGCCAACGTCCTGACTTTC. This gives the protein CSVELGGSGANVLTF.

The chain recombines TRBV27 with TRBJ2-7, with D possibly being TRBD1 (6 bases). The CDR3 covers 14 residues. The V gene lost 6 bases and the J gene lost 4 bases, with 16 bases spanning the gap. The V gene's germline CDR1 is MNHEY and CDR2 SMNVEV (reference sequence). CDR3 sequence: CASSSTGTGYEQYF. The CDR3 DNA follows: TGTGCCAGCAGCAGTACAGGGACGGGGTACGAGCAGTACTTC.

The gene calls are TRBV7-2 and TRBJ1-1; the D gene is possibly TRBD1 (6 bases). Germline-derived CDR1 and CDR2 are SGHTA and FQGNSA. The ends were cut back, 4 bases at V and 4 bases at J, with 13 bases in the middle. The CDR3 extends over 14 amino acids. The CDR3 loop reads CASSSQGEGTEAFF. In DNA, the CDR3 is TGTGCCAGCAGCTCACAGGGAGAAGGCACTGAAGCTTTCTTT.

This chain uses TRBV10-1 with TRBJ2-5; 7 nucleotides align to TRBD2. V shed 3 bases and J 5 bases; nucleotides not matched to a gene: 6. There are 14 residues in the CDR3. Germline V gene sequence: CDR1 WNHNN, CDR2 SYGVQD (reference sequence). CDR3 in DNA: TGCGCCAGCAGTGACCGACTAGCCAGTGAGACCCAGTACTTC. As protein: CASSDRLASETQYF.